A single sample is the source of the 9 T cell receptor beta chains below, sequenced in a study of cytomegalovirus exposure and HLA in healthy donors. Use of 60 Vbeta and 13 Jbeta primers characterized the PCR. This table comes from immunoSEQ multiplex PCR, and its TCRdb copy is limited to in-frame clones, with some not included. The sample gives 100,000 to 150,000 clones, roughly 76% of which show up once; 3% to 3.5% is in the top ten. The sequenced material came from PBMCs. The receptors were gathered from a woman aged 45-65 years in good health and CMV-seronegative.

In regard to this clone: Relative to the germline gene, one junction end is altered; a read error may explain this. The chain employs TRBV7-9 and TRBJ2-6, with D possibly being TRBD2 (6 bases). This CDR3 spans 15 amino acids. The germline CDR1 and CDR2 sequences are SEHNR and FQNEAQ (reference sequence). In nucleotides, the CDR3 is TGTTCCAGCAGCCCCTGGGGGGCTGGGGCCAACGTCCTGACTTTC. This translates into CSSSPWGAGANVLTF.

The chain combines TRBV30 with TRBJ2-2; TRBD2 matches 9 bases. This CDR3 contains 15 residues. From germline, CDR1 is GTSNPN and CDR2 SVGIG (reference sequence). With 2 bases clipped from V and 5 bases from J, the junction kept 6 bases outside the gene matches. The CDR3: CAWSQAGGFTGELFF. CDR3 nucleotides: TGTGCCTGGAGTCAAGCGGGAGGTTTTACCGGGGAGCTGTTTTTT.

The chain has TRBV30 and TRBJ2-3; D is unresolved. The germline V gene encodes CDR1 GTSNPN and CDR2 SVGIG (reference sequence). The length of the CDR3 is 16 residues. Trimming took 0 bases from V and 3 from J, leaving 16 bases between them. The CDR3 loop is CAWSVILGGSTDTQYF. The DNA of the CDR3 is TGTGCCTGGAGTGTAATTCTCGGCGGATCAACAGATACGCAGTATTTT.

The chain carries TRBV6-4 and TRBJ2-3, with 7 bases fitting TRBD1. V lost 3 bases and J lost 4; bases outside the gene matches: 7. The CDR3 is 15 amino acids. Germline V gene lookup returns CDR1 MRHNA and CDR2 SNTAGT. DNA of the CDR3: TGTGCCAGCAGTGAGGAACAGGGGAGCGCAGATACGCAGTATTTT. It translates to CASSEEQGSADTQYF.

V is TRBV5-1 and J is TRBJ2-7, with D unclear. V was clipped by 0 bases and J by 0 bases, with 10 bases between them. This CDR3 is built from 15 residues. CDR1 SGHRS and CDR2 YFSETQ come from the germline V gene. CDR3 bases: TGCGCCAGCAGCTTGGATCCAGGCAGCTCCTACGAGCAGTACTTC. Protein: CASSLDPGSSYEQYF.

This chain links TRBV6-5 with TRBJ2-3, with a possible D match to TRBD1 (5 bases). The V and J ends lost 0 bases and 4 bases respectively, with 8 bases between them. Germline V gene sequence: CDR1 MNHEY, CDR2 SVGAGI. This CDR3 has 14 amino acids. This CDR3 reads CASSYSDRSDTQYF. The DNA for the CDR3 is TGTGCCAGCAGTTACTCCGACAGATCAGATACGCAGTATTTT.

In its sample, this clone was seen a few times. This rearrangement joins TRBV20-1 to TRBJ1-3; D gene ambiguous. The germline gives CDR1 DFQATT, CDR2 SNEGSKA (reference sequence). The CDR3 has 11 residues. With 6 bases removed from V and 5 bases from J, the gap between germline ends came to 8 bases. Here the CDR3 reads CSAPSRNTIYF. The DNA of the CDR3 is TGCAGTGCCCCATCTAGAAACACCATATATTTT.

V and J are TRBV9 and TRBJ2-7, with D possibly being TRBD1 (6 bases). Germline V gives CDR1 SGDLS, CDR2 YYNGEE. V lost 0 bases, J lost 7 bases, and 14 bases lay in between. There are 14 residues in the CDR3. DNA of the CDR3: TGTGCCAGCAGCGTAGATCTGGGGGCGAATGAGCAGTACTTC. Translating it yields CASSVDLGANEQYF.

V usage is TRBV18 and J usage is TRBJ1-2, with D tentatively TRBD1 (6 bases). CDR1 KGHSH and CDR2 LQKENI come from the germline V gene. V was shortened by 2 bases and J by 6 bases, with 10 bases between the two germline ends. The CDR3 sequence is 13 residues long. The CDR3 spells CASSPAGAHGYTF. DNA of the CDR3: TGTGCCAGCTCACCAGCGGGGGCCCATGGCTACACCTTC.